This T cell receptor (beta chain) was identified during a study of blood T cell repertoires in COVID-19. Study-wide background: Researchers got acute and convalescent COVID-19 samples from the United States, Italy and Spain.

Authors' analysis steps: Nucleated cell counts were estimated from reference gene primer amplification. Clones were sequenced by immunoSEQ multiplex PCR, and TCRdb holds only the in-frame ones, with some missing. The V and J calls and clone size come from that table; D and trimming were worked out from the DNA. This sample yields 75,000 to 100,000 clones, of which roughly 86% are seen a single time; roughly 21% belongs to the top ten. Germline V gives CDR1 MRHNA, CDR2 SNTAGT. V shed 5 bases and J shed 5 bases, with 9 bases lying between them. The length of the CDR3 is 13 residues. The origin of this receptor is a human donor in a cohort sampled during active COVID-19. The source material was peripheral blood. This chain uses TRBV6-4 with TRBJ1-4; no definite D call. The CDR3 loop reads CASSKRENEKLFF. CDR3 nucleotides: TGTGCCAGCAGTAAACGGGAGAATGAAAAACTGTTTTTT.